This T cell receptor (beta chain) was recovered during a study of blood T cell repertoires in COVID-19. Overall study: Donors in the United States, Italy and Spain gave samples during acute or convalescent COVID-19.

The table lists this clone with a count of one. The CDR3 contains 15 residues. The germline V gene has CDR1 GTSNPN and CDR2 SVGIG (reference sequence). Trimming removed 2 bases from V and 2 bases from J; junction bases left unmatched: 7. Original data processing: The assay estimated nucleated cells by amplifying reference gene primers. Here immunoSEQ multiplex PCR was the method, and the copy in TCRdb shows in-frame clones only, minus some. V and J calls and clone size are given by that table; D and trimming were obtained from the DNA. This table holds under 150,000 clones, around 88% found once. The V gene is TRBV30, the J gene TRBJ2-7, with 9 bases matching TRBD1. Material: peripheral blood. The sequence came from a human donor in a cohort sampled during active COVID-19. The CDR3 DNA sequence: TGTGCCTGGAGTACCGGGACAGGGCTGGCCTACGAGCAGTACTTC. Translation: CAWSTGTGLAYEQYF.